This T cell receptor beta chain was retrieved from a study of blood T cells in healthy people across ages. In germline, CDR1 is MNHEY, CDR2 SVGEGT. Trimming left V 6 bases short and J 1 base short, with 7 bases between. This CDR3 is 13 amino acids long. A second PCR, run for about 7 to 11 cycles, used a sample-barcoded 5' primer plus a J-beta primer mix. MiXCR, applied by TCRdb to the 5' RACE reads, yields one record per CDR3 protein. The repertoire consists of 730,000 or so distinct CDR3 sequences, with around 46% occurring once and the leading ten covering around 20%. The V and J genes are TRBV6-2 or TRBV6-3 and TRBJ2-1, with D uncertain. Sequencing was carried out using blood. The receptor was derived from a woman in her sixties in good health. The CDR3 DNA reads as TGTGCCAGCAGAGGGCATTCCTACAATGAGCAGTTCTTC. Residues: CASRGHSYNEQFF.